This TCR beta chain comes out of a study of early T cells in non-severe SARS-CoV-2 infection. The overall study: Sequencing of unsorted whole blood was done on bulk RNA, leaving chains unpaired. Broader study findings: Anti-spike CD8 specificities were favored by VDJdb matching, whose results missed private and CD4 specificities.

This clonotype showed up many times. Its antigen is undetermined. The TCR library protocol attached unique molecular identifiers to the individual cDNA molecules. A single record per CDR3 protein comes from TCRdb applying MiXCR to the 5' RACE reads. The sample lists fewer than 25,000 distinct CDR3 sequences, around 3.3% occurring once. This CDR3 is built from 14 residues. V lost 5 bases and J lost 7, with 14 bases in between. Germline-derived CDR1 and CDR2 are SEHNR and FQNEAQ (reference sequence). The receptor was isolated from an adult who was a healthcare worker with PCR-confirmed SARS-CoV-2 infection or an uninfected control (not recorded which). The specimen was whole blood. V usage is TRBV7-9 and J usage is TRBJ1-4, with D possibly matching TRBD1 (5 bases). The CDR3 sequence: CASSLGRGFEKLFF. In nucleotides, the CDR3 is TGTGCCAGCAGCCTCGGACGGGGCTTTGAAAAACTGTTTTTT. Using reference TRBV7-9 and TRBJ1-4 for the parts outside the CDR3, the full variable domain is DTGVSQNPRHKITKRGQNVTFRCDPISEHNRLYWYRQTLGQGPEFLTYFQNEAQLEKSRLLSDRFSAERPKGSFSTLEIQRTEQGDSAMYLCASSLGRGFEKLFFGSGTQLSVL.